These 14 T cell receptor beta chains came from one sample sequenced in a study of blood T cell repertoires in COVID-19. This table comes from immunoSEQ multiplex PCR, and its TCRdb copy is limited to in-frame clones, with some not included. In the table there are some 140,000 clones, around 80% of which are singletons. Input material: peripheral blood. These receptors were collected from a man older than 75 with acute or convalescent COVID-19.

The sample holds one count of this clone. The chain links TRBV4-1 to TRBJ2-5; no clear D. Trimming stripped 2 bases from V and 0 bases from J, with 7 bases between. Germline CDR1 MGHRA, CDR2 YSYEKL. The CDR3 totals 14 residues. The CDR3 region is CASSQSQNQETQYF. As DNA, the CDR3 is TGCGCCAGCAGCCAATCGCAGAACCAAGAGACCCAGTACTTC.

V and J are TRBV24-1 and TRBJ2-3; 9 positions match TRBD2. The germline V gene encodes CDR1 KGHDR and CDR2 SFDVKD. This CDR3 is 17 amino acids long. Germline trimming cut 0 bases from V and 1 base from J; bases unmatched to any gene: 4. The CDR3, as DNA: TGTGCCACCAGTGATTTGAAGCGGGGGGTCCGCACAGATACGCAGTATTTT. Its protein product is CATSDLKRGVRTDTQYF.

This clone was observed a single time. The chain employs TRBV5-1 and TRBJ2-5; 10 bases agree with TRBD1. With 4 bases clipped from V and 5 bases from J, the junction kept 8 bases outside the gene matches. Germline V CDR1 and CDR2: SGHRS, YFSETQ. CDR3 length: 15 amino acids. Here the CDR3 DNA reads TGCGCCAGCAGCCGGGGGACAGGGGAGGGCGAGACCCAGTACTTC. The encoded protein is CASSRGTGEGETQYF.

This clone was seen a few times. V and J are TRBV7-8 and TRBJ2-6; D perhaps matches TRBD1 (6 bases). Germline CDR1 and CDR2: SGHVS and FQNEAQ. V was clipped by 5 bases and J by 0 bases, with 8 bases between them. The CDR3 consists of 15 residues. The CDR3 nucleotides are TGTGCCAGCAGCAAGGGACACTCTGGGGCCAACGTCCTGACTTTC. It codes for CASSKGHSGANVLTF.

The chain joins TRBV4-2 to TRBJ1-6, with 8 bases lining up with TRBD1. Trimming at V came to 4 bases and at J to 10 bases, leaving 33 bases not matched to a gene. The CDR3 contains 23 residues. Germline CDR1 is LGHNA and CDR2 is YNFKEQ. The CDR3 DNA sequence: TGTGCCAGCAGCCCGACCCAAGGACAGGGAAGGGTGGCATTGGCCGGGGGGTCATCACCCCTCCACTTT. Encoded protein: CASSPTQGQGRVALAGGSSPLHF.

The genes are TRBV6-1 and TRBJ1-2; D perhaps matches TRBD1 (5 bases). Between the trimmed V and J ends, which lost 1 base and 14 bases, there was a span of 8 bases. The CDR3 length is 10 residues. Germline V CDR1 and CDR2: MNHNS, SASEGT. Here the CDR3 reads CASSEGTKTF. The CDR3 nucleotides are TGTGCCAGCAGTGAAGGGACAAAGACCTTC.

J is TRBJ1-6 and V is TRBV4-1; D is unclear. Between the trimmed V and J ends, which lost 1 base and 7 bases, there was a span of 11 bases. The CDR3 is 15 amino acids. Looked up from germline, CDR1 is MGHRA and CDR2 is YSYEKL. DNA for the CDR3: TGCGCCAGCAGCCAAGTCGAGGGCGGGAATTCACCCCTCCACTTT. Its translation is CASSQVEGGNSPLHF.

J is TRBJ1-4 and V is TRBV9; D perhaps matches TRBD1 (5 bases). This CDR3 is 15 amino acids long. Trimming removed 3 bases at V and 10 bases at J, with 19 bases between. Per germline, CDR1 SGDLS and CDR2 YYNGEE. This CDR3 reads CASSGGSASQGKLFF. The CDR3 nucleotides are TGTGCCAGCAGCGGAGGCAGCGCTTCCCAGGGAAAACTGTTTTTT.

This clone was detected ten times or more. The CDR3 sequence: CASRAGTGVEKLFF. The CDR3 DNA sequence: TGTGCCAGCAGAGCCGGGACAGGGGTTGAAAAACTGTTTTTT. The chain links TRBV28 to TRBJ1-4; the match to TRBD1 covers 10 bases. CDR3 length: 14 residues. V shed 6 bases, J shed 7 bases, and the junction held 5 bases outside the gene matches. Germline assignment: CDR1 MDHEN and CDR2 SYDVKM. The full variable domain, in which reference TRBV28 and TRBJ1-4 provide the parts outside the CDR3, is DVKVTQSSRYLVKRTGEKVFLECVQDMDHENMFWYRQDPGLGLRLIYFSYDVKMKEKGDIPEGYSVSREKKERFSLILESASTNQTSMYLCASRAGTGVEKLFFGSGTQLSVL.

This rearrangement joins TRBV19 to TRBJ1-2; 7 bases map to TRBD1. J was trimmed by 2 bases and V by 5 bases; bases with no gene match: 11. The CDR3 is made up of 16 amino acids. Germline CDR1 reads LNHDA; CDR2 reads SQIVND (reference sequence). CDR3 in amino acids: CASSFWWTGENYGYTF. DNA for the CDR3: TGTGCCAGTAGTTTCTGGTGGACAGGCGAAAACTATGGCTACACCTTC.

This clone occurred a few times. The genes are TRBV7-9 and TRBJ1-1, with 7 bases aligning to TRBD1. V lost 5 bases and J lost 0; bases outside the gene matches: 6. CDR1 SEHNR and CDR2 FQNEAQ come from the germline V gene (reference sequence). This CDR3 comprises 15 residues. Here the CDR3 reads CASSAPGQMNTEAFF. CDR3 sequence (DNA): TGTGCCAGCAGCGCCCCGGGACAGATGAACACTGAAGCTTTCTTT.

This sequence joins TRBV18 and TRBJ2-2; 10 bases are shared with TRBD2. The V gene end was trimmed by 6 bases and the J gene end by 5 bases; junction bases not matched to a gene: 9. The CDR3 length is 16 residues. The germline gives CDR1 KGHSH, CDR2 LQKENI. The CDR3 loop is CASSRGLAVLTGELFF. The CDR3, as DNA: TGTGCCAGCTCTCGCGGACTAGCGGTGTTAACCGGGGAGCTGTTTTTT.

The chain carries TRBV7-3 and TRBJ1-1; D not resolved. CDR3 length equals 13 residues. Germline values: CDR1 SGHTA, CDR2 FQGTGA. The germline V and J ends were trimmed by 4 bases and 4 bases, with 10 bases remaining between them. CDR3 loop: CASSSNFGTEAFF. The DNA for the CDR3 is TGTGCCAGCAGCTCAAACTTTGGCACTGAAGCTTTCTTT.

The chain is built from TRBV7-2 and TRBJ2-5; 11 nucleotides align to TRBD2. CDR3 length equals 19 residues. V dropped 1 base and J dropped 5; count of bases not matched to a gene: 15. Germline loops: CDR1 SGHTA, CDR2 FQGNSA. CDR3 protein: CASSLVIPSGGLQGETQYF. Written as DNA, the CDR3 is TGTGCCAGCAGCTTAGTCATCCCTAGCGGGGGGCTCCAGGGGGAGACCCAGTACTTC.